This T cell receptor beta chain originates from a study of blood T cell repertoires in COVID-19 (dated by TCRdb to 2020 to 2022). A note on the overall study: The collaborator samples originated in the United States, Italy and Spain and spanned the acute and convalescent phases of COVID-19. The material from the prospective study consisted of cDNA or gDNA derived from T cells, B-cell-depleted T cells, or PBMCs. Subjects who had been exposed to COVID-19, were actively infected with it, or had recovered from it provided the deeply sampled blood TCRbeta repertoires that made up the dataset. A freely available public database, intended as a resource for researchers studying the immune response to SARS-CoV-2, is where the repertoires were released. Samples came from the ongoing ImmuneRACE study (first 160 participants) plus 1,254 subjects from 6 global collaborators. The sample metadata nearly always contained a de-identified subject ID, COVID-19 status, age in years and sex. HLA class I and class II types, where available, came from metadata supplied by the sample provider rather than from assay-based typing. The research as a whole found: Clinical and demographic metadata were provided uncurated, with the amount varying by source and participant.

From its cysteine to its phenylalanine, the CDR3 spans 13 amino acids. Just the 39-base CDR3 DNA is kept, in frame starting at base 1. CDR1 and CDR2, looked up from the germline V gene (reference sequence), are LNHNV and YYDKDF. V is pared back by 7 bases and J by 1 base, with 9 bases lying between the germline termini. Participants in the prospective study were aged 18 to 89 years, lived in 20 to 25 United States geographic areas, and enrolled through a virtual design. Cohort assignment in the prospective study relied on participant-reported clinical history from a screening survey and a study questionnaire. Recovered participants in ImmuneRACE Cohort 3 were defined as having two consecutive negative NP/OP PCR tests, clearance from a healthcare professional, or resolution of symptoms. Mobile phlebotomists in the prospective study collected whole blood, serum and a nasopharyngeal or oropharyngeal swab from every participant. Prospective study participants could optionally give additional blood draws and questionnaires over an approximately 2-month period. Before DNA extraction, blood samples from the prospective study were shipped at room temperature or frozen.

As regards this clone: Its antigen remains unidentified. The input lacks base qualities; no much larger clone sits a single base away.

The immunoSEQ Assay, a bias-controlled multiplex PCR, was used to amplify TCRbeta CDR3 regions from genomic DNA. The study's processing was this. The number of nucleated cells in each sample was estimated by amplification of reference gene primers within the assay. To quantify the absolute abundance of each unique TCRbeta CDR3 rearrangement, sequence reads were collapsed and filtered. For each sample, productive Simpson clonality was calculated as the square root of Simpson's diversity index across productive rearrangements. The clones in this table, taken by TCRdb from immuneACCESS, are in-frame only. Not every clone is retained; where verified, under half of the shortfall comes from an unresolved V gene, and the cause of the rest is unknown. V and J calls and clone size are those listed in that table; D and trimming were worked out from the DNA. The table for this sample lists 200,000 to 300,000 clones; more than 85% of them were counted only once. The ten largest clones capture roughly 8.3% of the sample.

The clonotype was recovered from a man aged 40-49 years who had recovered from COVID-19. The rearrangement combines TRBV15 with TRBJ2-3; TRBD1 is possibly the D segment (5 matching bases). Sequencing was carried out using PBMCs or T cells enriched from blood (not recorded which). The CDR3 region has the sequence CATTLQGTDTQYF. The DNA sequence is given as TGTGCCACCACGTTACAGGGCACAGATACGCAGTATTTT.